Reported below is one T cell receptor beta chain. Between the trimmed V and J ends, which lost 4 bases and 10 bases, there was a span of 17 bases. This CDR3 is built from 13 residues. Germline CDR1 MGHRA, CDR2 YSYEKL. This sample is drawn from a study of T cells in Graves' hyperthyroidism and ophthalmopathy. RNA transcripts served as the template for amplifying TCR beta CDR3 regions. In the first-round RT-PCR of the TCR CDR3, the HTBI primer set was used. TCRdb fed the multiplex PCR reads into MiXCR, producing one record per CDR3 protein. The sample lists roughly 260,000 distinct CDR3 sequences, just over 14% occurring once. Patients with uncontrolled infections, other autoimmune diseases, pregnancy or lactation were excluded. First hyperthyroidism diagnosis is when the blood sample was obtained, before any ophthalmopathy symptoms. Fresh peripheral blood, around 9.3 ml, was the source of the PBMCs.

The specimen sequenced was blood. The TCR originated in a woman in her 40s with Graves' hyperthyroidism that later progressed to Graves' ophthalmopathy. The chain joins TRBV4-1 to TRBJ2-7; tentative D call: TRBD1 (5 bases). The CDR3 sequence is CASSPWGRADQYF. CDR3 bases: TGCGCCAGCAGCCCCTGGGGCAGGGCTGATCAGTACTTC.